The text below deals with one T cell receptor (beta chain). Amplification of TCR beta CDR3 regions used RNA transcripts. HTBI-primed first-round RT-PCR preceded second-round multiplex PCR. TCRdb analysed the multiplex PCR reads with MiXCR anew, one entry per CDR3 protein. The table records 600,000 to 700,000 distinct CDR3 sequences, roughly two fifths of them present only once. These data originate in a study of Graves' ophthalmopathy and Graves' hyperthyroidism. This CDR3 has 16 amino acids. The J segment lost 3 bases and the V segment lost 10 bases, leaving 15 bases of the junction unmatched. Germline V gene data show CDR1 as ENHRY and CDR2 as SYGVKD.

The TCR comes from an adult man with Graves' ophthalmopathy. The chain employs TRBV10-3 and TRBJ2-3; the match to TRBD2 covers 8 bases. Sequencing was done on a sample of peripheral blood. The DNA of the CDR3 is TGTGCCAGCAGACCCTTTAGCGGGATCTTAACAGATACGCAGTATTTT. Its translation: CASRPFSGILTDTQYF.